These 7 T cell receptor beta chains were all obtained from the same sample, sequenced in a study of cytomegalovirus exposure and HLA in healthy donors. With 60 Vbeta and 13 Jbeta primers, the PCR was carried out. TCRdb's copy holds only in-frame clones and misses some; the assay was immunoSEQ multiplex PCR. The table has around 110,000 clones, roughly 80% seen once; the top ten hold 22%. Sequencing used PBMCs. These receptors were obtained from a man aged 25 to 45 in good health and CMV-seropositive.

The genes are TRBV28 and TRBJ1-5, with 10 bases lining up with TRBD1. Per germline, CDR1 MDHEN and CDR2 SYDVKM. The ends lost 6 bases at V and 5 bases at J; junction bases unmatched: 13. The CDR3 loop spans 17 amino acids. The CDR3 coding sequence is TGTGCCAGCAGCCATACCTGGGGACAGGGGCCCTATCAGCCCCAGCATTTT. Amino acid sequence: CASSHTWGQGPYQPQHF.

The chain couples TRBV2 to TRBJ1-4; the D gene is possibly TRBD1 (6 bases). CDR1 and CDR2 from the germline V gene are SNHLY and FYNNEI. Trimming removed 6 bases at V and 6 bases at J, with 17 bases between. This CDR3 is built from 15 residues. CDR3 amino acids: CASSKEVQGDEKLFF. As DNA, the CDR3 is TGTGCCAGCAGCAAAGAGGTACAGGGAGATGAAAAACTGTTTTTT.

Here the CDR3 DNA reads TGTGCCAGCAGCTACGGGGACACTGAAGCTTTCTTT. Translated: CASSYGDTEAFF. This chain links TRBV7-9 with TRBJ1-1; D remains ambiguous. The germline V gene encodes CDR1 SEHNR and CDR2 FQNEAQ (reference sequence). This CDR3 has 12 amino acids. Trimming took off 4 bases at V and 3 bases at J, with 6 bases between the two ends.

The chain carries TRBV5-1 and TRBJ2-1; 10 bases are shared with TRBD1. The CDR3 loop spans 16 amino acids. The germline gives CDR1 SGHRS, CDR2 YFSETQ. V was pared by 0 bases and J by 5 bases, with 5 bases of the junction left unmatched. The CDR3 bases are TGCGCCAGCAGCTTGGCCGTTGGGACAGGGGACAATGAGCAGTTCTTC. Translation: CASSLAVGTGDNEQFF.

The chain has TRBV9 and TRBJ1-3; no definite D call. Between the trimmed V and J ends, which lost 1 base and 0 bases, there was a span of 5 bases. The CDR3 extends over 14 amino acids. CDR1 and CDR2 from the germline V gene are SGDLS and YYNGEE. The CDR3 region is CASSVSSSGNTIYF. DNA of the CDR3: TGTGCCAGCAGCGTAAGCTCCTCTGGAAACACCATATATTTT.

The V call is TRBV28, the J call TRBJ1-2; D ambiguous. The CDR3 loop spans 12 amino acids. The germline gives CDR1 MDHEN, CDR2 SYDVKM. Trimming pared 9 bases from V and 6 bases from J, leaving 14 bases between. CDR3 sequence reads: CASRHLANGYTF. For the CDR3, the DNA is TGTGCCAGTAGACACCTGGCAAATGGCTACACCTTC.

This clone appeared once. The chain has TRBV28 and TRBJ1-4; no clear D gene. Germline lookup yields CDR1 MDHEN and CDR2 SYDVKM. The CDR3 spans 15 residues. With 2 bases removed from V and 8 bases from J, the gap between germline ends came to 15 bases. The CDR3 nucleotides are TGTGCCAGCAGTTTAGACCTGAGGGTTGGGGAAAAACTGTTTTTT. Residues: CASSLDLRVGEKLFF. Drawing the rest from reference TRBV28 and TRBJ1-4, the complete variable domain is DVKVTQSSRYLVKRTGEKVFLECVQDMDHENMFWYRQDPGLGLRLIYFSYDVKMKEKGDIPEGYSVSREKKERFSLILESASTNQTSMYLCASSLDLRVGEKLFFGSGTQLSVL.